This entry describes one T cell receptor (beta chain). Sequencing used immunoSEQ v3. Assay: immunoSEQ multiplex PCR; the TCRdb copy retains only in-frame clones and omits some. The table includes about 6,400 clones, 55% to 70% detected once. Described time point: pre-treatment sample, taken before nivolumab and TIL therapy. Tumor tissue came from excised metastases, mostly pleural nodules or supraclavicular lymph nodes. CDR1 is ENHRY and CDR2 is SYGVKD in the germline V gene. This CDR3 region has 15 residues. V lost 2 bases and J 4 bases, leaving 14 bases between the germline ends. This sample is drawn from a study of TIL therapy for anti-PD-1-resistant metastatic lung cancer.

This receptor was obtained from a person aged 25-80 years with non-small cell lung cancer. V gene TRBV10-3 combines with J gene TRBJ1-2; a weak D match, TRBD1 (6 bases). The specimen was tumor tissue, collected at baseline. Here the CDR3 reads CAISETGGGLYGYTF. DNA for the CDR3: TGTGCCATCAGTGAGACCGGCGGGGGCCTCTATGGCTACACCTTC.